A selection of T cell receptor beta chains follows, all from one sample in a study of lymphopenia after photon versus proton radiotherapy. Here immunoSEQ multiplex PCR was the method, and the copy in TCRdb shows in-frame clones only, minus some. In the table there are roughly 17,000 clones, around 80% of which are singletons. Material: peripheral blood, obtained from a patient treated with proton-based radiotherapy. These TCRs come from a man in his 70s with pancreatic cancer. Both conserved end residues are part of each CDR3. D genes are given only for firm matches. Clone size, where shown, is once, few, many, or a class for clones that have expanded.

>TRBV6-1|-|-|TRBJ1-3
CASSDPLSVSGNTIYF
TGTGCCAGCAGTGATCCCCTTTCTGTATCTGGAAACACCATATATTTT
>TRBV21-1|-|-|TRBJ1-6
CASSKGGGGGEFSPLHF
TGTGCCAGCAGCAAAGGAGGAGGGGGGGGAGAATTTTCACCCCTCCACTTT
>TRBV18|-|-|TRBJ1-5
CASSTEGVQPQHF
TGTGCCAGCTCTACCGAGGGAGTCCAGCCCCAGCATTTT
>TRBV11-2|-|-|TRBJ2-3
CASSSSLLQGVTDTQYF
TGTGCCAGCAGCTCCAGCTTGTTGCAGGGCGTGACAGATACGCAGTATTTT
>TRBV7-3|TRBD2|-|TRBJ2-2
CASSPGLAGAGELFF
TGTGCCAGCAGCCCCGGACTAGCGGGGGCCGGGGAGCTGTTTTTT
>TRBV2|TRBD1|few|TRBJ1-5
CASSSDRSLGNQPQHF
TGTGCCAGCAGTTCGGACAGGTCATTAGGCAATCAGCCCCAGCATTTT
>TRBV10-3|-|-|TRBJ1-1
CAISRTGNTEAFF
TGTGCCATCAGTAGAACAGGGAACACTGAAGCTTTCTTT
>TRBV12-5|-|once|TRBJ1-1
CASGLVLTAKNTEAFF
TGTGCTAGTGGTTTGGTACTAACAGCTAAGAACACTGAAGCTTTCTTT
>TRBV6-1|TRBD1|-|TRBJ2-1
CASSAQGVTSSYNEQFF
TGTGCCAGCAGTGCACAGGGGGTGACCAGCTCCTACAATGAGCAGTTCTTC
>TRBV7-3|TRBD1|-|TRBJ2-7
CASSLSQGDEQYF
TGTGCCAGCAGCTTATCACAGGGGGACGAGCAGTACTTC
>TRBV11-2|-|-|TRBJ2-1
CASNPTSNEQFF
TGTGCCAGCAACCCCACAAGCAATGAGCAGTTCTTC
>TRBV6-1|TRBD1|once|TRBJ2-2
CASSGRGQGAGELFF
TGTGCCAGCAGCGGTAGGGGACAGGGCGCCGGGGAGCTGTTTTTT
>TRBV2|-|-|TRBJ1-1
CASSEAPGRGNTEAFF
TGTGCCAGCAGTGAAGCGCCAGGCAGAGGAAACACTGAAGCTTTCTTT
>TRBV6-1|TRBD2|-|TRBJ2-5
CASSAVAGGWETQYF
TGTGCCAGCAGTGCAGTAGCGGGAGGTTGGGAGACCCAGTACTTC
>TRBV7-2|TRBD1|-|TRBJ2-5
CASSPMGTAQETQYF
TGTGCCAGCAGCCCAATGGGGACAGCACAAGAGACCCAGTACTTC
>TRBV5-1|-|-|TRBJ2-2
CASSLASAASTGELFF
TGCGCCAGCAGCTTGGCGAGTGCAGCTAGCACCGGGGAGCTGTTTTTT
>TRBV11-2|TRBD2|-|TRBJ2-2
CASSRIVLATNTGELFF
TGTGCCAGCAGCCGAATCGTACTAGCGACGAACACCGGGGAGCTGTTTTTT
>TRBV5-1|-|-|TRBJ2-5
CASSEPGHDNQYF
TGCGCCAGCAGCGAACCGGGCCACGATAACCAGTACTTC
>TRBV6-4|TRBD2|once|TRBJ2-7
CASRQTSGRYEQYF
TGTGCCAGCAGACAGACTAGCGGGAGATACGAGCAGTACTTC
>TRBV7-9|-|-|TRBJ2-3
CASSAEDTHSYTQYF
TGTGCCAGCAGCGCCGAGGACACCCATTCTTACACGCAGTATTTT
>TRBV11-2|-|-|TRBJ1-4
CASSLGAGLANEKLFF
TGTGCCAGCAGCTTGGGAGCGGGGCTCGCTAATGAAAAACTGTTTTTT